Listed below are T cell receptor beta chains from one sample, sequenced in a study of CXCR4 blockade with PD-1 therapy in pancreatic cancer. TCRdb's copy holds only in-frame clones and misses some; the assay was immunoSEQ multiplex PCR. The sample has approximately 5,900 clones, 35% to 45% seen once. The sample comprised tumor tissue. The receptors were gathered from a human donor with pancreatic ductal adenocarcinoma. CDR3s include the opening cysteine and the closing phenylalanine or tryptophan. The D gene is left open where the match is weak. Clone sizes are given selectively: once, few, many, or a class where the clone is expanded.

d_call,j_call,clone_size,v_call,cdr3_aa,cdr3_nt
TRBD1,TRBJ2-1,.,TRBV7-2,CASSSGTGVEQFF,TGTGCCAGCAGCTCCGGGACAGGGGTTGAGCAGTTCTTC
TRBD2,TRBJ2-7,.,TRBV11-3,CASSAALAGYEQYF,TGTGCCAGCAGCGCGGCACTAGCGGGGTACGAGCAGTACTTC
.,TRBJ2-2,.,TRBV18,CASSPTANTGELFF,TGTGCCAGCTCACCGACAGCGAACACCGGGGAGCTGTTTTTT
TRBD1,TRBJ1-2,.,TRBV14,CASSQTGTVRGYTF,TGTGCCAGCAGCCAGACGGGGACAGTCCGCGGCTACACCTTC
.,TRBJ2-2,.,TRBV19,CASSIRFSYTGELFF,TGTGCCAGTAGTATTAGGTTCAGCTACACCGGGGAGCTGTTTTTT
TRBD1,TRBJ1-2,.,TRBV19,CASKGQGATGYTF,TGTGCCAGTAAGGGACAGGGGGCGACTGGCTACACCTTC
TRBD1,TRBJ1-3,medium-sized,TRBV9,CASSAGQGLENTIYF,TGTGCCAGCAGCGCGGGACAGGGTCTGGAAAACACCATATATTTT
.,TRBJ1-1,.,TRBV19,CASSIVPGREAFF,TGTGCCAGTAGTATAGTCCCGGGACGGGAAGCTTTCTTT
.,TRBJ2-5,many,TRBV13,CASSLGSGWGETQYF,TGTGCCAGCAGCTTAGGGAGCGGGTGGGGCGAGACCCAGTACTTC
TRBD1,TRBJ1-1,.,TRBV6-8,CASSYSRTGGLNTEAFF,TGTGCCAGCAGTTACTCCCGGACAGGGGGCTTGAACACTGAAGCTTTCTTT
.,TRBJ2-1,few,TRBV6-8,CASGTLTYEQFF,TGTGCCAGCGGGACACTGACTTATGAGCAGTTCTTC
.,TRBJ2-1,.,TRBV5-1,CASSLAGDTYNEQFF,TGCGCCAGCAGCTTGGCCGGGGATACCTACAATGAGCAGTTCTTC
.,TRBJ1-5,many,TRBV6-8,CASRGGVSNQPQHF,TGTGCCAGCAGAGGAGGAGTTAGCAATCAGCCCCAGCATTTT